The sequence of this T cell receptor beta chain was determined in a study of T-cell reconstitution after alpha-beta-depleted transplantation in children. The germline V gene has CDR1 MDHEN and CDR2 SYDVKM. The CDR3 sequence is 16 residues long. V shed 7 bases and J 6 bases; nucleotides not matched to a gene: 17. Preparing the TCRbeta library involved the use of unique molecular identifiers. TCRdb independently ran MiXCR on the PCR reads; one entry per CDR3 protein. The sample yields roughly 400,000 distinct CDR3 sequences, roughly 21% seen once. The chain has TRBV28 and TRBJ2-7; 8 bases match TRBD1. The source is a human donor who donated a stem cell graft to a child with acute myeloid leukemia. The sample here was PBMCs from the stem cell graft donor, taken from the stem cell graft. DNA of the CDR3: TGTGCCAGCACCACAACAGGGGGAAGGTCGCAATCCGAGCAGTACTTC. Residues: CASTTTGGRSQSEQYF.